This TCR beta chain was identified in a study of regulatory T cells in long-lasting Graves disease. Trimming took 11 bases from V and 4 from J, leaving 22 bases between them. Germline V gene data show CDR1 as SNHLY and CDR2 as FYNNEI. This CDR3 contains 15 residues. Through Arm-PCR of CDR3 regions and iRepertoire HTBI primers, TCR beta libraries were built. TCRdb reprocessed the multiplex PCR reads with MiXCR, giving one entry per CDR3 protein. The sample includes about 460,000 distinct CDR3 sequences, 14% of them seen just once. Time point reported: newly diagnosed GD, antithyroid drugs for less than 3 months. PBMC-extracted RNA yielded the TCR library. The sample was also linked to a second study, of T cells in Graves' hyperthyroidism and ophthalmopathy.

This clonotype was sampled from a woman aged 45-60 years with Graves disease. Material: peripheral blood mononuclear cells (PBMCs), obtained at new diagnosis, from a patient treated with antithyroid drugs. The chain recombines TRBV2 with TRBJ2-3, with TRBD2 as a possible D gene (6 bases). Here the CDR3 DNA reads TGTGCCTGCGCAGGCGGCGGGGCCCCCGCAGATACGCAGTATTTT. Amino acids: CACAGGGAPADTQYF.